The 15 T cell receptor beta chains below all came from one sample that was sequenced in a study of cytomegalovirus exposure and HLA in healthy donors. The PCR was carried out with 60 Vbeta primers and 13 Jbeta primers. The data were produced by immunoSEQ multiplex PCR, yet TCRdb's version contains in-frame clones alone and is incomplete. The sample holds roughly 190,000 clones, about 80% seen once. The specimen sequenced was PBMCs. All receptors come from a woman aged 45-65 years in good health and CMV-seropositive.

The rearrangement joins TRBV6-1 to TRBJ1-1; D is unresolved. Germline CDR1 MNHNS, CDR2 SASEGT. CDR3 length: 13 amino acids. Trimming cost V 8 bases and J 2 bases, with 12 bases left between them. Written as DNA, the CDR3 is TGTGCCAGCCAGAATGAGGTTAACACTGAAGCTTTCTTT. Its protein product is CASQNEVNTEAFF.

The chain carries TRBV4-3 and TRBJ2-7, with TRBD2 identical over 9 bases. This CDR3 has 15 amino acids. The junction had 6 bases not matched to a gene; V was cut back by 0 bases and J by 6 bases. Germline-derived CDR1 and CDR2 are LGHNA and YSLEER. DNA for the CDR3: TGCGCCAGCAGCCAAGAGCGGGGGGGCCCGGGCGAGCAGTACTTC. It translates to CASSQERGGPGEQYF.

In this sample, this clone turned up a few times. The V call is TRBV5-4, the J call TRBJ2-4; D is undetermined. CDR3 length: 14 amino acids. V shed 4 bases and J shed 0 bases, with 8 bases lying between them. Germline V gene lookup returns CDR1 SGHNT and CDR2 YYREEE (reference sequence). The CDR3 nucleotides read TGTGCCAGCAGCCCCGAACTAGCCAAAAACATTCAGTACTTC. This encodes CASSPELAKNIQYF.

About this clone itself: Additional DNA sequences in this sample encode the identical CDR3. The rearrangement uses TRBV7-3 and TRBJ1-2; TRBD1 aligns across 9 bases. Losses at the gene ends were 2 bases for V and 8 bases for J; bases not matched to a gene: 3. The V gene's germline CDR1 is SGHTA and CDR2 FQGTGA. CDR3 size: 13 residues. CDR3 in amino acids: CASSLETGGGYTF. CDR3 nucleotides: TGTGCCAGCAGCTTAGAGACAGGGGGAGGCTACACCTTC.

The chain has TRBV5-5 and TRBJ2-5; 7 bases are shared with TRBD2. The junction had 5 bases not matched to a gene; V was cut back by 1 base and J by 2 bases. The CDR3 contains 15 residues. The germline V gene has CDR1 SGHKS and CDR2 YYEKEE (reference sequence). CDR3 region: CASSLLAAGQETQYF. The CDR3 DNA reads as TGTGCCAGCAGCTTGCTGGCAGCGGGACAAGAGACCCAGTACTTC.

This clone was observed once. J is TRBJ1-5 and V is TRBV13; a possible D gene is TRBD1 (6 bases). Trimming took off 2 bases at V and 1 base at J, with 9 bases between the two ends. Germline CDR1 reads PRHDT; CDR2 reads FYEKMQ (reference sequence). This CDR3 is built from 15 residues. Written as DNA, the CDR3 is TGTGCCAGCAGCTTATCAGGGGAGAGCAATCAGCCCCAGCATTTT. Protein sequence: CASSLSGESNQPQHF.

This clone was observed a few times. The CDR3 region has the DNA TGTGCCAGCTCACCCGGACGGGAGTCCTATGGCTACACCTTC. Translation: CASSPGRESYGYTF. The chain is built from TRBV18 and TRBJ1-2; D gene unclear. CDR1 is KGHSH, CDR2 LQKENI, per germline. The CDR3 extends over 14 amino acids. The V end was cut by 3 bases, the J end by 4 bases, with 12 bases between.

The rearrangement uses TRBV27 and TRBJ1-2; 7 bases are a match to TRBD1. The V and J ends lost 5 bases and 0 bases, in that order; junction bases with no gene match: 6. This CDR3 has 15 residues. Per germline, CDR1 MNHEY and CDR2 SMNVEV (reference sequence). CDR3 loop: CASSPGQNSNYGYTF. CDR3 DNA sequence: TGTGCCAGCAGTCCGGGACAGAATTCTAACTATGGCTACACCTTC.

This clone turned up a few times. The chain carries TRBV6-5 and TRBJ1-1, with unresolved D. This CDR3 spans 14 amino acids. Trimming stripped 0 bases from V and 1 base from J, with 6 bases between. Germline CDR1 MNHEY, CDR2 SVGAGI. CDR3 DNA: TGTGCCAGCAGTTACTCGGAGGGGAACACTGAAGCTTTCTTT. Translation: CASSYSEGNTEAFF.

The chain uses TRBV7-8 and TRBJ2-7; 7 bases line up with TRBD1. The CDR3 runs to 15 residues. CDR1 and CDR2 from the germline V gene are SGHVS and FQNEAQ. Trimming cost V 2 bases and J 0 bases; bases outside gene matches: 4. CDR3 sequence (DNA): TGTGCCAGCAGCTTATGGACAGGCAACTCCTACGAGCAGTACTTC. Its protein is CASSLWTGNSYEQYF.

The CDR3 spells CASSTGDGNTIYF. In DNA, the CDR3 is TGTGCCAGCAGTACGGGGGATGGAAACACCATATATTTT. V usage is TRBV6-1 and J usage is TRBJ1-3, with D possibly TRBD1 on 5 matching bases. There are 13 residues in the CDR3. Trimming cost V 5 bases and J 3 bases, with 8 bases left between them. Per the germline V gene, CDR1 is MNHNS and CDR2 is SASEGT.

This chain joins TRBV27 and TRBJ2-1; 12 nucleotides align to TRBD2. The CDR3 runs to 15 residues. Germline V gene data show CDR1 as MNHEY and CDR2 as SMNVEV (reference sequence). V lost 3 bases and J lost 7; bases outside the gene matches: 4. The CDR3 reads CASSFPSGGANEQFF. Written as DNA, the CDR3 is TGTGCCAGCAGTTTCCCTAGCGGGGGGGCTAATGAGCAGTTCTTC.

The chain employs TRBV5-6 and TRBJ2-7; D not resolved. Germline CDR1 reads SGHDT; CDR2 reads YYEEEE. The V end was cut by 5 bases, the J end by 1 base, with 13 bases between. This CDR3 comprises 14 residues. CDR3 DNA: TGTGCCAGCAGGATGTCGACTCTTTCCTACGAGCAGTACTTC. Its protein product is CASRMSTLSYEQYF.

The chain employs TRBV5-6 and TRBJ2-4, with TRBD2 as a possible D gene (5 bases). Trimming took off 4 bases at V and 2 bases at J, with 16 bases between the two ends. The V gene's germline CDR1 is SGHDT and CDR2 YYEEEE. The CDR3 contains 16 residues. The CDR3, as DNA: TGTGCCAGCAGCCCGGACTCCGGTGGAACCAAAAACATTCAGTACTTC. It is translated as CASSPDSGGTKNIQYF.

This chain links TRBV25-1 with TRBJ1-4; 9 bases are a match to TRBD1. CDR1 and CDR2 (germline): MGHDK, SYGVNS. With V trimmed by 5 bases and J by 5 bases, 6 bases remained unmatched. The CDR3 runs 15 residues. In DNA, the CDR3 is TGTGCCAGCAGTTCCAGGGACAGGGTAAATGAAAAACTGTTTTTT. It specifies CASSSRDRVNEKLFF.